The next 2 T cell receptor beta chains were all read from a single sample in a study of PD-1 blockade in classical Hodgkin lymphoma. Method: immunoSEQ multiplex PCR; TCRdb's copy keeps in-frame clones and lacks some. This table has 15,000 or so clones, around 86% appearing once. Described time point: cycle 4 day 1 (C4D1), after 6 weeks of nivolumab. All patients relapsed after autologous stem cell transplantation, and brentuximab vedotin exposure varied. Magnetic negative selection of thawed PBMCs yielded the CD8+ T cells. Specimen: CD8+ T cells from blood, collected before the fourth cycle of nivolumab. These receptors originate from a human donor with classical Hodgkin lymphoma.

V gene TRBV4-1 combines with J gene TRBJ1-5; 7 nucleotides line up with TRBD1. Germline V gives CDR1 MGHRA, CDR2 YSYEKL. The V segment lost 4 bases and the J segment 4 bases; nucleotides outside the gene matches: 1. The CDR3 extends over 13 amino acids. The CDR3 here is CASSPRGNQPQHF. The CDR3 nucleotides read TGCGCCAGCAGCCCCAGGGGGAATCAGCCCCAGCATTTT.

The chain joins TRBV4-1 to TRBJ2-2; 11 bases are shared with TRBD2. The germline V gene has CDR1 MGHRA and CDR2 YSYEKL. Unmatched junction bases numbered 5, after V lost 4 bases and J lost 1 base. The CDR3 loop spans 17 amino acids. CDR3 protein: CASSRGLAGGNTGELFF. CDR3 nucleotides: TGCGCCAGCAGCCGGGGTCTAGCGGGAGGGAACACCGGGGAGCTGTTTTTT.